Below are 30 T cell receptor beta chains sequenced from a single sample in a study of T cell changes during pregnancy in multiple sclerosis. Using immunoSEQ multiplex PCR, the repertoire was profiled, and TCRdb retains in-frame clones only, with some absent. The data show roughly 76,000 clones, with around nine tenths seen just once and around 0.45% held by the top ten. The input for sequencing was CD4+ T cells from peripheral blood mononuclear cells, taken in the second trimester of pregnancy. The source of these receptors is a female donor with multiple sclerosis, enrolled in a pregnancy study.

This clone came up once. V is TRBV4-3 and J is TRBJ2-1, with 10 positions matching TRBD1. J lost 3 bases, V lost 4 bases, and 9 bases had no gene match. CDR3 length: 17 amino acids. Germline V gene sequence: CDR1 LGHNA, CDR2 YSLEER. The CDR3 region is CASSRGTGDLFYNEQFF. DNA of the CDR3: TGCGCCAGCAGCCGGGGGACAGGGGACTTATTCTACAATGAGCAGTTCTTC.

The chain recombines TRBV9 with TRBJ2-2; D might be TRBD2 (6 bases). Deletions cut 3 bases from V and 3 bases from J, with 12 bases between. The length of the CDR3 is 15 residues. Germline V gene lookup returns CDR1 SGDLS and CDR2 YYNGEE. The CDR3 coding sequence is TGTGCCAGCAGCGACCCAGCGGGTTACACCGGGGAGCTGTTTTTT. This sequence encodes CASSDPAGYTGELFF. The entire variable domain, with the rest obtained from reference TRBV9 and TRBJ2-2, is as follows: DSGVTQTPKHLITATGQRVTLRCSPRSGDLSVYWYQQSLDQGLQFLIQYYNGEERAKGNILERFSAQQFPDLHSELNLSSLELGDSALYFCASSDPAGYTGELFFGEGSRLTVL.

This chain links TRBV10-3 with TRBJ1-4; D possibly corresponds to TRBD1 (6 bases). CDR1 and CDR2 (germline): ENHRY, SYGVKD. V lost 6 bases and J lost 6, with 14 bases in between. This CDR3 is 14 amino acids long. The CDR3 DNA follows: TGTGCCATCAGAGACAGGTTAAGTGATGAAAAACTGTTTTTT. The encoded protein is CAIRDRLSDEKLFF.

The CDR3 loop is CASSLGGQKDEQFF. In DNA, the CDR3 is TGTGCCAGCAGCTTAGGAGGGCAGAAGGATGAGCAGTTCTTC. This chain uses TRBV7-9 with TRBJ2-1; D perhaps matches TRBD2 (5 bases). V lost 1 base to trimming and J lost 8 bases, with 12 bases between them. Per germline, CDR1 SEHNR and CDR2 FQNEAQ (reference sequence). The CDR3 is 14 residues long.

The CDR3 DNA reads TGTGCCAGCAGGAAACAGACTACCTCGGCCCTCCACTTT. This encodes CASRKQTTSALHF. The chain has TRBV6-5 and TRBJ1-6; the D is unclear. CDR3 length: 13 residues. Germline V lookup: CDR1 MNHEY, CDR2 SVGAGI. V lost 6 bases, J lost 14 bases, and 17 bases lay in between.

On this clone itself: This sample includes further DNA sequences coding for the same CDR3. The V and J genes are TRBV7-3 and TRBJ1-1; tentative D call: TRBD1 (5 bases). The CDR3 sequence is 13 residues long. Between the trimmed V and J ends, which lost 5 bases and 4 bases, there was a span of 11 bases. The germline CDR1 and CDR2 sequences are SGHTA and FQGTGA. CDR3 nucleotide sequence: TGTGCCAGCAGCCTAGGCGGGGGCACTGAAGCTTTCTTT. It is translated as CASSLGGGTEAFF.

CDR3 region: CASSVDPGTSGRRPDTQYF. In DNA, the CDR3 is TGTGCCAGCAGCGTTGACCCCGGGACTAGCGGGAGAAGGCCAGATACGCAGTATTTT. The V call is TRBV9, the J call TRBJ2-3, with TRBD2 identical over 14 bases. Germline assignment: CDR1 SGDLS and CDR2 YYNGEE. This CDR3 contains 19 residues. After removal of 2 bases from V and 4 bases from J, the junction contained 12 bases not matched to a gene. The variable domain in full, with the rest retrieved from reference TRBV9 and TRBJ2-3, is DSGVTQTPKHLITATGQRVTLRCSPRSGDLSVYWYQQSLDQGLQFLIQYYNGEERAKGNILERFSAQQFPDLHSELNLSSLELGDSALYFCASSVDPGTSGRRPDTQYFGPGTRLTVL.

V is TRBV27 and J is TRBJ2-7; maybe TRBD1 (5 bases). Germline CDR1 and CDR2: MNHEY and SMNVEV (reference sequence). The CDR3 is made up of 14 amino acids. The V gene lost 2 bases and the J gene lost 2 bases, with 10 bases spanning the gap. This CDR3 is CASSLRQKAYEQYF. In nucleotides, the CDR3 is TGTGCCAGCAGTTTAAGACAGAAAGCCTACGAGCAGTACTTC.

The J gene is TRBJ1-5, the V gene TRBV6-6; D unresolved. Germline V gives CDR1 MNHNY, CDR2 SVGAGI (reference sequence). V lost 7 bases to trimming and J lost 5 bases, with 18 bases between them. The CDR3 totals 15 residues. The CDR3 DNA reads TGTGCCAGCAACCGACCGGCCCCTGAGGATCAGCCCCAGCATTTT. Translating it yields CASNRPAPEDQPQHF.

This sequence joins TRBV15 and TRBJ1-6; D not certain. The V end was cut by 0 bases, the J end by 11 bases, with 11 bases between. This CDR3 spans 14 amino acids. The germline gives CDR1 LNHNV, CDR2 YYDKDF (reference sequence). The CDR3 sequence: CATSRDPGPAPLHF. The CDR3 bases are TGTGCCACCAGCAGAGACCCGGGTCCGGCACCCCTCCACTTT.

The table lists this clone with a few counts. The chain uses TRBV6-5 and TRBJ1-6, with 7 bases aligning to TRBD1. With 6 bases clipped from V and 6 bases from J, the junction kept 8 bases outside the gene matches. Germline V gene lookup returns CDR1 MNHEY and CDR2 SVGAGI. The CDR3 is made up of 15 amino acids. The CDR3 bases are TGTGCCAGCAGGCCCGGGCAGGGGGGTAATTCACCCCTCCACTTT. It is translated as CASRPGQGGNSPLHF.

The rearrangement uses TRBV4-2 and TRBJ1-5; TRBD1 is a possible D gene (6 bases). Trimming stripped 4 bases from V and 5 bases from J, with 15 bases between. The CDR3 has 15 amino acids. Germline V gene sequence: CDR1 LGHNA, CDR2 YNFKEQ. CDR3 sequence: CASSPHDRSDQPQHF. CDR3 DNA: TGTGCCAGCAGCCCTCATGACAGGAGTGATCAGCCCCAGCATTTT.

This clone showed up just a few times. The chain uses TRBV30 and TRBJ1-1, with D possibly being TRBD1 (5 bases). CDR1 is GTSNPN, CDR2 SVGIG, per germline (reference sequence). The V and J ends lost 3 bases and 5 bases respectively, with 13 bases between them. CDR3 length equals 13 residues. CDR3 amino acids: CAWSRGKGTEAFF. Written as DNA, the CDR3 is TGTGCCTGGAGCCGGGGGAAAGGGACTGAAGCTTTCTTT.

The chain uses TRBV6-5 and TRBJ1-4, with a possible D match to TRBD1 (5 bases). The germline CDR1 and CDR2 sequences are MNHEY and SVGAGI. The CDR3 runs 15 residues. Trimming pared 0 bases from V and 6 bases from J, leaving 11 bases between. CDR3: CASSYSGGDYEKLFF. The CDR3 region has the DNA TGTGCCAGCAGTTACTCGGGAGGGGACTATGAAAAACTGTTTTTT.

CDR3 sequence reads: CASSLDLAGWAEQFF. CDR3 nucleotide sequence: TGTGCCAGCAGCTTGGACCTAGCGGGTTGGGCGGAGCAGTTCTTC. The rearrangement links TRBV5-6 to TRBJ2-1; the match to TRBD2 covers 8 bases. Germline V gene data show CDR1 as SGHDT and CDR2 as YYEEEE. The CDR3 has 15 residues. J was trimmed by 10 bases and V by 0 bases; bases with no gene match: 9.

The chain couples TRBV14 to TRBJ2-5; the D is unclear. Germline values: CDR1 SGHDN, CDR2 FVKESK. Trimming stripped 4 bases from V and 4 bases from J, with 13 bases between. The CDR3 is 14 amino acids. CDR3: CASSLYIGRETQYF. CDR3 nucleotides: TGTGCCAGCAGCCTATATATTGGCAGAGAGACCCAGTACTTC.

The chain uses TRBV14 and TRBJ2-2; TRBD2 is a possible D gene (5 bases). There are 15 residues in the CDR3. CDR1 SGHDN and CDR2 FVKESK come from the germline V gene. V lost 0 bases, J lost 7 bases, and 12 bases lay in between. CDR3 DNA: TGTGCCAGCAGCCAAGATTGGGGAGAGGTCGGGGAGCTGTTTTTT. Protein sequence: CASSQDWGEVGELFF.

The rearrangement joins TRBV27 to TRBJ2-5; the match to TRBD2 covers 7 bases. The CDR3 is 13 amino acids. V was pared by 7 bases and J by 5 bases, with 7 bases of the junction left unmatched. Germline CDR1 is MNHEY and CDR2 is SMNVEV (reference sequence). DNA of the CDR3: TGTGCCAGCAAAACCCAGGGAGGGGAGACCCAGTACTTC. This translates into CASKTQGGETQYF.

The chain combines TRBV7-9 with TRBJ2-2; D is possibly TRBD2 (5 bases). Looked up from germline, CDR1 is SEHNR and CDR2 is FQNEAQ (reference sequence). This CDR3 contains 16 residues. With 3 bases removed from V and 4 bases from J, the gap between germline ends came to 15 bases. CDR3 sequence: CASSFRRAEFTGELFF. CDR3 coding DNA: TGTGCCAGCAGCTTTCGGCGGGCCGAATTCACCGGGGAGCTGTTTTTT.

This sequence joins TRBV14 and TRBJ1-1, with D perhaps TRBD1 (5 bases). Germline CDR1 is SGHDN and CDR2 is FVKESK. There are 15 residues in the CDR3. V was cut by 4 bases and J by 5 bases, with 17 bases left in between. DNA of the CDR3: TGTGCCAGCAGCCTAGCTGCCCCAGGGAAGACTGAAGCTTTCTTT. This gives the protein CASSLAAPGKTEAFF.

The CDR3 loop is CASSLPSSTDTQYF. The CDR3 bases are TGCGCCAGCAGCTTGCCCTCTAGCACAGATACGCAGTATTTT. The chain has TRBV5-1 and TRBJ2-3; D unresolved. There are 14 residues in the CDR3. The germline gives CDR1 SGHRS, CDR2 YFSETQ. Trimming removed 1 base from V and 0 bases from J, with 6 bases in between.

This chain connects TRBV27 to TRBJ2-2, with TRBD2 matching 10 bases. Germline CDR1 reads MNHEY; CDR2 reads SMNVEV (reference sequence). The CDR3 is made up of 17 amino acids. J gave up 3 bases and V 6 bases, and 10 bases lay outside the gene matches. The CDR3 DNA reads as TGTGCCAGCAGGATCCGGACTAGCGGAACTCACACCGGGGAGCTGTTTTTT. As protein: CASRIRTSGTHTGELFF.

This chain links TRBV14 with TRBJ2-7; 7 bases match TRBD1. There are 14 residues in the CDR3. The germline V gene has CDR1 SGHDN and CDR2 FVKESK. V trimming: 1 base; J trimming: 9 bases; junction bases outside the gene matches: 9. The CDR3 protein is CASSQVRDSSPQYF. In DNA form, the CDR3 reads TGTGCCAGCAGCCAAGTAAGGGACAGTAGTCCGCAGTACTTC.

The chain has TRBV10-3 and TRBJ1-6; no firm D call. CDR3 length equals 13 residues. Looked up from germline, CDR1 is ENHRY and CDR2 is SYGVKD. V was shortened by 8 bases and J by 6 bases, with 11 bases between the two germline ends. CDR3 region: CAIGTAINSPLHF. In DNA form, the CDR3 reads TGTGCCATCGGAACAGCAATTAATTCACCCCTCCACTTT.

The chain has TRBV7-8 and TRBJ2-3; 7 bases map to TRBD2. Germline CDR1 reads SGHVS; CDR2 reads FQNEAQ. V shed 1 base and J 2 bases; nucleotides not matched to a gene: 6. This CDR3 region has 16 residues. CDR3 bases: TGTGCCAGCAGCTTAGTACCTAGCGGCTTCACAGATACGCAGTATTTT. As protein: CASSLVPSGFTDTQYF.

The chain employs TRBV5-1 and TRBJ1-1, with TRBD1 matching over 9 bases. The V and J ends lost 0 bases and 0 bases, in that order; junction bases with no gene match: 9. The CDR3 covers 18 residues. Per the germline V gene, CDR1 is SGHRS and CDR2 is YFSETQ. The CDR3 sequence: CASSLAIFGTGMNTEAFF. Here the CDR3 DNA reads TGCGCCAGCAGCTTGGCGATATTTGGGACAGGGATGAACACTGAAGCTTTCTTT.

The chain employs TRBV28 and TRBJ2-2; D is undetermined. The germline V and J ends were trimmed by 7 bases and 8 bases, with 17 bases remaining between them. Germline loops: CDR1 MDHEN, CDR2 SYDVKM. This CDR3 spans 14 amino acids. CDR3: CASIFSSRVGELFF. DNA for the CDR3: TGTGCCAGCATATTTTCGTCCCGTGTAGGGGAGCTGTTTTTT.

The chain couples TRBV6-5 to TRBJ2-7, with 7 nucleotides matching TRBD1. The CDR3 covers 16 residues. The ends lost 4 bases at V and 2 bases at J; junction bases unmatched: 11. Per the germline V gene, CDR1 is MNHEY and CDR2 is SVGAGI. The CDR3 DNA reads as TGTGCCAGCAGTTTGGCGCGGACGGGACAGACCTACGAGCAGTACTTC. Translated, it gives CASSLARTGQTYEQYF.

DNA of the CDR3: TGTGCCAGCAGCTGGGGGACTAGCGGGAGAGTCTACGAGCAGTACTTC. It specifies CASSWGTSGRVYEQYF. The chain uses TRBV5-6 and TRBJ2-7; 14 bases are a match to TRBD2. The ends lost 3 bases at V and 3 bases at J; junction bases unmatched: 5. The CDR3 covers 16 residues. Germline loops: CDR1 SGHDT, CDR2 YYEEEE. The variable domain in full, with the rest retrieved from reference TRBV5-6 and TRBJ2-7, is DAGVTQSPTHLIKTRGQQVTLRCSPKSGHDTVSWYQQALGQGPQFIFQYYEEEERQRGNFPDRFSGHQFPNYSSELNVNALLLGDSALYLCASSWGTSGRVYEQYFGPGTRLTVT.

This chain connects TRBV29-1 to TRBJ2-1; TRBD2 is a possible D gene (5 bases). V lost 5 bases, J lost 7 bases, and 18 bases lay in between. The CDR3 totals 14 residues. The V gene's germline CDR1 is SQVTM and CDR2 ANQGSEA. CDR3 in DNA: TGCAGCGTTCAAATGCAGCTAGCAACAAATGAGCAGTTCTTC. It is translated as CSVQMQLATNEQFF.